These 28 T cell receptor beta chains share one sample of origin, sequenced in a study of cytotoxic CD8 clonotypes in ibrutinib-treated CLL. Sequencing was performed with immunoSEQ multiplex PCR; in TCRdb, only in-frame clones are kept and a portion is missing. Counted here are under 150,000 clones, 80% to 90% occurring once; the ten biggest clones make up roughly 3.3%. This material consisted of PBMCs, taken after 24 months of ibrutinib treatment. The receptor set was obtained from a human donor with chronic lymphocytic leukemia.

V usage is TRBV6-5 and J usage is TRBJ2-3; perhaps TRBD1 as D (7 bases). This CDR3 comprises 15 residues. V was trimmed by 5 bases and J by 2 bases, leaving 14 bases between them. Germline CDR1 MNHEY, CDR2 SVGAGI. CDR3 region: CASSQTGTPTDTQYF. In DNA, the CDR3 is TGTGCCAGCAGTCAGACAGGGACTCCCACAGATACGCAGTATTTT.

The chain has TRBV29-1 and TRBJ1-1; maybe TRBD1 (5 bases). Trimming removed 4 bases from V and 1 base from J, with 13 bases in between. The CDR3 contains 14 residues. The V gene's germline CDR1 is SQVTM and CDR2 ANQGSEA. For the CDR3, the DNA is TGCAGCGTTGTTGTGGGCGGGGGGAACACTGAAGCTTTCTTT. Its translation: CSVVVGGGNTEAFF.

The V gene is TRBV6-5, the J gene TRBJ2-1, with TRBD2 matching 7 bases. The CDR3 extends over 15 amino acids. Looked up from germline, CDR1 is MNHEY and CDR2 is SVGAGI. V lost 6 bases to trimming and J lost 3 bases; unmatched junction nucleotides: 8. The CDR3 DNA follows: TGTGCCAGCAGGCGCGGGGGTGCGAACTACAATGAGCAGTTCTTC. It encodes CASRRGGANYNEQFF.

The J gene is TRBJ1-1, the V gene TRBV5-1; 12 bases match TRBD1. The CDR3 consists of 16 residues. The germline CDR1 and CDR2 sequences are SGHRS and YFSETQ. The J segment lost 0 bases and the V segment lost 3 bases, leaving 3 bases of the junction unmatched. The CDR3 DNA reads TGCGCCAGCAGCTACGGGACAGGGGGCTTGAACACTGAAGCTTTCTTT. This translates into CASSYGTGGLNTEAFF.

This chain connects TRBV7-3 to TRBJ2-1; D is ambiguous. Germline-derived CDR1 and CDR2 are SGHTA and FQGTGA. Trimming stripped 5 bases from V and 8 bases from J, with 19 bases between. The CDR3 spans 15 residues. CDR3 sequence (DNA): TGTGCCAGCAGCCCCCAGCCGGGCCCTGGGGATGAGCAGTTCTTC. It is translated as CASSPQPGPGDEQFF.

This clone appeared a few times. The chain carries TRBV28 and TRBJ1-6; D is unresolved. This CDR3 contains 13 residues. The V gene's germline CDR1 is MDHEN and CDR2 SYDVKM. V was pared by 3 bases and J by 6 bases, with 6 bases between. The CDR3: CASSLVSNSPLHF. The CDR3 DNA reads as TGTGCCAGCAGTTTGGTCAGTAATTCACCCCTCCACTTT. The whole variable domain, remainder taken from reference TRBV28 and TRBJ1-6, is DVKVTQSSRYLVKRTGEKVFLECVQDMDHENMFWYRQDPGLGLRLIYFSYDVKMKEKGDIPEGYSVSREKKERFSLILESASTNQTSMYLCASSLVSNSPLHFGNGTRLTVT.

The chain carries TRBV7-9 and TRBJ1-6; D is unclear. CDR1 and CDR2 from the germline V gene are SEHNR and FQNEAQ (reference sequence). Trimming removed 1 base at V and 6 bases at J, with 7 bases between. CDR3 length: 14 amino acids. CDR3 DNA: TGTGCCAGCAGCTTAGTTCTGTTTAATTCACCCCTCCACTTT. Translating it yields CASSLVLFNSPLHF.

This clone was picked up one time. CDR3 sequence: CASSHGLSYGYTF. The DNA for the CDR3 is TGCGCCAGCAGCCACGGCCTGAGCTATGGCTACACCTTC. V is TRBV4-3 and J is TRBJ1-2; D is ambiguous. The germline V and J ends were trimmed by 3 bases and 4 bases, with 9 bases remaining between them. This CDR3 is built from 13 residues. From germline, CDR1 is LGHNA and CDR2 YSLEER.

This clone has a handful of counts. The chain recombines TRBV4-3 with TRBJ1-1; maybe TRBD1 (5 bases). The germline V gene encodes CDR1 LGHNA and CDR2 YSLEER. Trimming removed 4 bases from V and 3 bases from J, with 9 bases in between. There are 13 residues in the CDR3. The CDR3 spells CASSRQGYTEAFF. For the CDR3, the DNA is TGCGCCAGCAGCCGTCAGGGTTACACTGAAGCTTTCTTT.

The V call is TRBV9, the J call TRBJ2-7; tentatively, D is TRBD1 (6 bases). The CDR3 runs to 12 residues. CDR1 and CDR2 from the germline V gene are SGDLS and YYNGEE. V was pared by 3 bases and J by 4 bases, with 8 bases between. The CDR3 here is CASSDREYEQYF. Written as DNA, the CDR3 is TGTGCCAGCAGCGACAGGGAATACGAGCAGTACTTC.

J is TRBJ2-3 and V is TRBV5-6; a weak D match, TRBD2 (5 bases). Germline-derived CDR1 and CDR2 are SGHDT and YYEEEE. This CDR3 is built from 15 residues. Trimming left V 0 bases short and J 0 bases short, with 8 bases between. The CDR3 region has the DNA TGTGCCAGCAGCTTGGCGGGAAAAAGCACAGATACGCAGTATTTT. Protein product: CASSLAGKSTDTQYF.

The rearrangement links TRBV27 to TRBJ1-4; D gene uncertain. The CDR3 has 13 residues. Trimming shortened V by 4 bases and J by 8 bases, and 11 bases separated the two germline ends. The V gene's germline CDR1 is MNHEY and CDR2 SMNVEV (reference sequence). CDR3 DNA sequence: TGTGCCAGCAGTTCGTGGGGTGCGGAAAAACTGTTTTTT. Translation: CASSSWGAEKLFF.

CDR3: CASSLGLLDTDTQYF. The CDR3 region has the DNA TGTGCCAGCAGCTTGGGGCTGCTCGACACAGATACGCAGTATTTT. The rearrangement joins TRBV5-4 to TRBJ2-3; no clear D gene. Germline CDR1 reads SGHNT; CDR2 reads YYREEE (reference sequence). CDR3 size: 15 residues. The V and J ends lost 0 bases and 2 bases respectively, with 10 bases between them.

In its sample, this clone was seen once. The chain links TRBV7-9 to TRBJ1-4; D remains unclear. Trimming took 5 bases from V and 6 from J, leaving 10 bases between them. Germline CDR1 and CDR2: SEHNR and FQNEAQ (reference sequence). This CDR3 has 13 amino acids. The DNA of the CDR3 is TGTGCCAGCAGCCCCAACCCGGATGAAAAACTGTTTTTT. Encoded protein: CASSPNPDEKLFF.

The chain combines TRBV2 with TRBJ2-7, with TRBD1 matching 10 bases. The V gene end was trimmed by 7 bases and the J gene end by 6 bases; junction bases not matched to a gene: 6. Germline CDR1 reads SNHLY; CDR2 reads FYNNEI. This CDR3 has 13 amino acids. DNA for the CDR3: TGTGCCAGCAATCCGGGACAGGGGCGCGAGCAGTACTTC. Translating gives CASNPGQGREQYF. Complete variable domain (other parts from reference TRBV2 and TRBJ2-7): EPEVTQTPSHQVTQMGQEVILRCVPISNHLYFYWYRQILGQKVEFLVSFYNNEISEKSEIFDDQFSVERPDGSNFTLKIRSTKLEDSAMYFCASNPGQGREQYFGPGTRLTVT.

The chain joins TRBV18 to TRBJ2-2; TRBD2 agrees at 14 bases. CDR3 length equals 18 residues. CDR1 and CDR2 (germline): KGHSH, LQKENI. V was pared by 6 bases and J by 0 bases, with 6 bases of the junction left unmatched. The DNA of the CDR3 is TGTGCCAGCTCGCTTCGGACTAGCGGGGGGCCGAACACCGGGGAGCTGTTTTTT. Its protein is CASSLRTSGGPNTGELFF.

This clone was detected once. The chain links TRBV7-9 to TRBJ1-4, with D hard to call. Germline lookup yields CDR1 SEHNR and CDR2 FQNEAQ (reference sequence). The CDR3 runs to 16 residues. Trimming took off 4 bases at V and 0 bases at J, with 12 bases between the two ends. The CDR3 loop reads CASSSIRQATNEKLFF. The CDR3, as DNA: TGTGCCAGCAGCTCCATCAGGCAGGCAACTAATGAAAAACTGTTTTTT.

The CDR3 protein is CASSQVTGGGQPQHF. The CDR3 nucleotides are TGTGCCAGCAGCCAAGTGACAGGGGGAGGCCAGCCCCAGCATTTT. V usage is TRBV7-2 and J usage is TRBJ1-5; TRBD1 agrees at 9 bases. Germline V CDR1 and CDR2: SGHTA, FQGNSA. The CDR3 totals 15 residues. After removal of 5 bases from V and 7 bases from J, the junction contained 9 bases not matched to a gene.

The chain couples TRBV5-5 to TRBJ1-6; D is undetermined. The germline V gene encodes CDR1 SGHKS and CDR2 YYEKEE (reference sequence). Trimming left V 2 bases short and J 0 bases short, with 9 bases between. The CDR3 sequence is 16 residues long. This CDR3 reads CASSLPESSYNSPLHF. The CDR3 nucleotides read TGTGCCAGCAGCTTACCGGAAAGCTCCTATAATTCACCCCTCCACTTT.

The rearrangement links TRBV6-6 to TRBJ1-2, with TRBD1 matching 8 bases. V shed 7 bases, J shed 3 bases, and the junction held 4 bases outside the gene matches. Germline V lookup: CDR1 MNHNY, CDR2 SVGAGI (reference sequence). This CDR3 contains 13 residues. The CDR3 DNA follows: TGTGCCAGCAAAACAGGGGGGGACTATGGCTACACCTTC. This translates into CASKTGGDYGYTF.

This clone was picked up one time. The chain recombines TRBV4-2 with TRBJ2-7, with 11 bases identical to TRBD2. Germline CDR1 and CDR2: LGHNA and YNFKEQ. The CDR3 has 18 amino acids. V shed 0 bases, J shed 4 bases, and the junction held 11 bases outside the gene matches. CDR3 sequence: CASSQEGSGGVSSYEQYF. The CDR3 DNA is TGTGCCAGCAGCCAAGAGGGTAGCGGGGGGGTATCTTCTTACGAGCAGTACTTC.

The V call is TRBV7-9, the J call TRBJ2-1; no clear D. Trimming pared 5 bases from V and 10 bases from J, leaving 9 bases between. Germline V gives CDR1 SEHNR, CDR2 FQNEAQ (reference sequence). The CDR3 has 11 amino acids. CDR3 sequence reads: CASSPQTEQFF. The CDR3 DNA sequence: TGTGCCAGCAGCCCGCAGACAGAGCAGTTCTTC.

The V call is TRBV10-3, the J call TRBJ1-2; D is possibly TRBD1 (6 bases). The length of the CDR3 is 17 residues. The germline V gene encodes CDR1 ENHRY and CDR2 SYGVKD. The V gene lost 2 bases and the J gene lost 2 bases, with 18 bases spanning the gap. The CDR3 DNA reads as TGTGCCATCAGTGAGCAACAGGGCCTAAACTCAAACTATGGCTACACCTTC. Translation gives CAISEQQGLNSNYGYTF.

V and J are TRBV10-3 and TRBJ1-2; unclear D gene. V lost 6 bases and J 6 bases, leaving 14 bases between the germline ends. This CDR3 spans 13 amino acids. Germline CDR1 reads ENHRY; CDR2 reads SYGVKD. CDR3 DNA sequence: TGTGCCATCAGGGGCCCCACTGTGGATGGCTACACCTTC. It encodes CAIRGPTVDGYTF.

The chain uses TRBV28 and TRBJ1-5, with D perhaps matching TRBD1 (6 bases). This CDR3 spans 13 amino acids. CDR1 is MDHEN, CDR2 SYDVKM, per germline. V was clipped by 3 bases and J by 7 bases, with 10 bases between them. CDR3 in amino acids: CASSLSGEQPQHF. The CDR3 DNA is TGTGCCAGCAGTTTGTCAGGGGAACAGCCCCAGCATTTT. Combining the CDR3 with reference TRBV28 and TRBJ1-5 gives the whole variable domain DVKVTQSSRYLVKRTGEKVFLECVQDMDHENMFWYRQDPGLGLRLIYFSYDVKMKEKGDIPEGYSVSREKKERFSLILESASTNQTSMYLCASSLSGEQPQHFGDGTRLSIL.

J is TRBJ2-2 and V is TRBV7-3, with 8 bases identical to TRBD2. This CDR3 contains 14 residues. Germline lookup yields CDR1 SGHTA and CDR2 FQGTGA. V was clipped by 4 bases and J by 6 bases; unmatched bases: 4. CDR3 residues: CASSSSGGPGELFF. The CDR3 region has the DNA TGTGCCAGCAGCTCCTCGGGGGGGCCCGGGGAGCTGTTTTTT.

The genes are TRBV15 and TRBJ1-2; D remains unclear. From germline, CDR1 is LNHNV and CDR2 YYDKDF (reference sequence). The CDR3 is 14 amino acids. Trimming shortened V by 5 bases and J by 0 bases, and 10 bases separated the two germline ends. The CDR3 DNA reads TGTGCCACCAGCCGTCGGACTTCTAACTATGGCTACACCTTC. Residues: CATSRRTSNYGYTF.

The chain has TRBV6-1 and TRBJ1-5; D gene uncertain. In germline, CDR1 is MNHNS, CDR2 SASEGT. Trimming cost V 2 bases and J 8 bases, with 13 bases left between them. The CDR3 contains 14 residues. The CDR3, as DNA: TGTGCCAGCAGTGAATGGGGTGAATTGGAGCCCCAGCATTTT. It codes for CASSEWGELEPQHF.